This TCR beta chain comes out of a study of cytomegalovirus exposure and HLA in healthy donors. Whole-study results and caveats: A later analysis reportedly found fewer N-insertions in an Asian-associated ancestry cluster than the roughly 670-donor mean. The study recorded around 160 TCR beta chains that were cytomegalovirus-associated. Follow-up analysis found HLA locus-dependent TCR association rates, highest for DRB1 and lowest for HLA-C.

PCR employed 60 Vbeta and 13 Jbeta primers. Data came from immunoSEQ multiplex PCR; TCRdb stores just in-frame clones and leaves some out. The table has approximately 120,000 clones, about 74% seen once; the top ten hold 4% to 4.5%. Germline CDR1 SGHVS, CDR2 FQNEAQ. The CDR3 extends over 15 amino acids. Trimming shortened V by 5 bases and J by 8 bases, and 18 bases separated the two germline ends. In this sample, this clone turned up a few times. Antigen specificity is unknown. The source of this sequence is a woman in her forties or fifties in good health and CMV-seropositive. The V call is TRBV7-8, the J call TRBJ1-4; possibly TRBD1 for D (6 bases). Sequenced: PBMCs. The CDR3 loop is CASSPLGGREEKLFF. The CDR3 bases are TGTGCCAGCAGCCCCCTGGGGGGGCGGGAGGAAAAACTGTTTTTT.